This paragraph covers one T cell receptor beta chain sequence. The junction and the germline gene differ at one end; a read error may be behind it. This sample is drawn from a study of technical replicates of blood from a handful of donors. In germline, CDR1 is MGHRA, CDR2 YSYEKL. The CDR3 is 13 amino acids. Profiled with immunoSEQ multiplex PCR; TCRdb holds only in-frame clones, not every one. The sample contains approximately 90,000 clones, nearly 97% of which appear only once. The clonotype comes from a human donor in good health. Sequencing was done on a sample of T cells isolated from PBMCs. The chain couples TRBV4-1 to TRBJ1-4; TRBD1 agrees at 8 bases. As DNA, the CDR3 is TGCGCCAGCAGCCAATCACAGGGGGTCCGGAGGATTTTT. This gives the protein CASSQSQGVRRIF.